The rows below give T cell receptor beta chains drawn from one sample of a study of monozygotic twins with inflammatory bowel disease. Reprocessing the 5' RACE reads, TCRdb reports a single entry for every CDR3 protein and omits DNA. This listing includes 300,000 to 350,000 distinct CDR3 sequences. Sequencing was performed on blood. The source of these receptors is a human donor with ulcerative colitis or Crohn's disease, or a healthy co-twin of an affected twin (not recorded which). The CDR3 runs from the conserved cysteine through the conserved F or W.

>TRBJ1-6|TRBV6-5
CASSNRSPINSPLHF
>TRBJ1-2|TRBV27
CASSLGQTPNYGYTF
>TRBJ2-7|TRBV5-6
CASSFVRALSYEQYF
>TRBJ1-1|TRBV5-1
CASSAEGQTNTEAFF
>TRBJ1-2|TRBV20-1
CSAREGVRNYGYTF
>TRBJ2-4|TRBV19
CASREGAKNIQYF
>TRBJ2-2|TRBV29-1
CSVKYRGGGTGELFF
>TRBJ2-7|TRBV3-1
CASSQEASGSGFYEQYF
>TRBJ2-3|TRBV6-2/TRBV6-3
CASEGEGTDTQYF
>TRBJ2-2|TRBV7-2
CASSLANLGQGLNTGELFF
>TRBJ2-1|TRBV12-3/TRBV12-4
CASSWTGAREQFF
>TRBJ1-1|TRBV27
CASSFREKTEAFF
>TRBJ1-5|TRBV25-1
CASSPTRGSNQPQHF
>TRBJ2-5|TRBV25-1
CASSDWDRGIQETQYF
>TRBJ1-6|TRBV7-8
CASSREGTGLNSPLHF
>TRBJ2-5|TRBV5-1
CASSQTDRGRETQYF
>TRBJ1-6|TRBV19
CASSPSTGGIGNSPLHF
>TRBJ1-1|TRBV24-1
CATSDSANMNTEAFF
>TRBJ2-1|TRBV20-1
CSARVTGAVNEQFF
>TRBJ1-2|TRBV29-1
CSVLDGYYGYTF
>TRBJ2-1|TRBV12-3/TRBV12-4
CASVLGEGLVNEQFF
>TRBJ1-3|TRBV7-8
CASSLAWQLSGNTIYF
>TRBJ1-2|TRBV18
CASSPLGGITPDGYTF
>TRBJ2-1|TRBV7-3
CASSLQFGGNEQFF
>TRBJ1-1|TRBV7-2
CASSLDRVMNTEAFF
>TRBJ2-3|TRBV11-3
CASSLRGGGDYTDTQYF
>TRBJ1-5|TRBV24-1
CATSDSPPTGAEHYSNQPQHF
>TRBJ1-1|TRBV3-1
CASSPSRPNTEAFF
>TRBJ1-5|TRBV4-1
CASSQDRELQRGQPQHF
>TRBJ2-6|TRBV28
CAGSWRGVGANVLTF
>TRBJ1-3|TRBV5-1
CASSLEDPGGVTGNTIYF
>TRBJ2-3|TRBV7-9
CASSRGGLASSTDTQYF
>TRBJ2-6|TRBV5-1
CASSTTGTGANVLTF